This is a list of T cell receptor beta chains from one sample in a study of CD8+ T cells in alopecia areata. This table comes from immunoSEQ multiplex PCR, and its TCRdb copy is limited to in-frame clones, with some not included. The table has more than 200,000 clones, approximately 45% seen once. Here the sequenced sample was CD4+ T cells sorted from blood, taken around week 36, from a patient treated with tofacitinib. These receptor sequences come from a human donor with alopecia areata. Each CDR3 is given with its conserved first and last residue. A D gene is named only where the DNA matches it firmly. For some rows the clone size is stated as once, few or many, or as a class when expanded; others skip it.

v_call	clone_size	d_call	j_call	cdr3_nt	cdr3_aa
TRBV30	-	-	TRBJ1-2	TGTGCCTGGGTGACCTCGGTGTGGGGGACGGGGGTTCATGGCTACACCTTC	CAWVTSVWGTGVHGYTF
TRBV6-5	-	-	TRBJ1-5	TGTGCCAGCAGTCGCGGTTACAATCAGCCCCAGCATTTT	CASSRGYNQPQHF
TRBV7-8	-	-	TRBJ1-1	TGTGCCAGCAGCCCCCAGGAGTACACTGAAGCTTTCTTT	CASSPQEYTEAFF
TRBV15	few	-	TRBJ2-3	TGTGCCACCAGTCCACACAGGGAGGGCGCAGATACGCAGTATTTT	CATSPHREGADTQYF
TRBV10-3	-	TRBD1	TRBJ2-7	TGTGCCATCGGCTGGACAGGGGGCACCTACGAGCAGTACTTC	CAIGWTGGTYEQYF
TRBV28	-	-	TRBJ2-4	TGTGCCAGCAGCCTTAAAAACATTCAGTACTTC	CASSLKNIQYF
TRBV7-3	-	-	TRBJ2-6	TGTGCCAGCAGCCCAGATTGGGGGGCCAACGTCCTGACTTTC	CASSPDWGANVLTF
TRBV7-7	-	-	TRBJ2-5	TGTGCCAGCAGCCTCCTGAGACAAGAGACCCAGTACTTC	CASSLLRQETQYF
TRBV30	few	-	TRBJ1-2	TGTGCCTGGGCTCGAGGGTCGGGCTATGGCTACACCTTC	CAWARGSGYGYTF
TRBV7-9	-	-	TRBJ2-7	TGTGCCAGCAGCTTACAGTACGAGCAGTACTTC	CASSLQYEQYF
TRBV28	few	TRBD1	TRBJ2-7	TGTGCCAGCAGTTTATTGGGACAGACCTACGAGCAGTACTTC	CASSLLGQTYEQYF
TRBV7-2	-	-	TRBJ2-7	TGTGCCAGCAGCCCCGAAAGAGTCTCCTACGAGCAGTACTTC	CASSPERVSYEQYF
TRBV7-3	-	-	TRBJ2-2	TGTGCCAGCAGCTTAAACGGCGGGGCGAACACCGGGGAGCTGTTTTTT	CASSLNGGANTGELFF
TRBV29-1	-	-	TRBJ2-7	TGCAGCGTGGGTCAACGACTAAACTACGAGCAGTACTTC	CSVGQRLNYEQYF
TRBV18	-	-	TRBJ2-5	TGTGCCAGCTTCGAAGACAGCCTGCCCCAGTACTTC	CASFEDSLPQYF
TRBV5-1	-	-	TRBJ1-1	TGCGCCAGCAGCTTGGCCGTCAGTCTGAACACTGAAGCTTTCTTT	CASSLAVSLNTEAFF
TRBV4-2	once	-	TRBJ2-2	TGTGCCAGCAGCCTGCCCCCGGGAGCGCCGAACACCGGGGAGCTGTTTTTT	CASSLPPGAPNTGELFF
TRBV14	-	TRBD2	TRBJ2-4	TGTGCCAGCAGCCAGAGGGAGGGTATCAAAAACATTCAGTACTTC	CASSQREGIKNIQYF
TRBV7-2	-	TRBD1	TRBJ2-1	TGTGCCAGCAGCTTTACGGCCGGGGACAGCAGGCAGTTCTTC	CASSFTAGDSRQFF
TRBV6-5	-	-	TRBJ2-3	TGTGCCAGCAGTTACCCCGCGGGACAGCTCACAGATACGCAGTATTTT	CASSYPAGQLTDTQYF
TRBV29-1	-	-	TRBJ2-7	TGCAGCGTTGTACGGAACGTGGGCGAGCAGTACTTC	CSVVRNVGEQYF
TRBV27	few	-	TRBJ1-2	TGTGCCAGCAGTCCCTCCGCCGCCTATGGCTACACCTTC	CASSPSAAYGYTF
TRBV28	many	TRBD2	TRBJ2-7	TGTGCCAGCAGCTTTCCGGGACTAGCGAAGAAGGAGCAGTACTTC	CASSFPGLAKKEQYF
TRBV27	-	TRBD1	TRBJ1-5	TGTGCCAGCAGTAGGGCAGGGGGATCGAGCAATCAGCCCCAGCATTTT	CASSRAGGSSNQPQHF
TRBV6-5	-	-	TRBJ2-5	TGTGCCAGCACTATGACAGGGAGGGAGACCCAGTACTTC	CASTMTGRETQYF
TRBV25-1	-	-	TRBJ2-2	TGTGCCAGCAGTGAGAGACTAGTGGTCGGGGAGCTGTTTTTT	CASSERLVVGELFF
TRBV10-1	-	-	TRBJ2-5	TGCGCCAGCAGTCTCTCCAGCGGGCAGCAAGAGACCCAGTACTTC	CASSLSSGQQETQYF
TRBV7-2	few	TRBD2	TRBJ2-1	TGTGCCAGCAGCTTAGGGACTAGCGGGAGGGGTTCCTACAATGAGCAGTTCTTC	CASSLGTSGRGSYNEQFF
TRBV28	-	TRBD2	TRBJ2-7	TGTGCCAGCAGCTTCTATACTAGCGGGCGACTCTACGAGCAGTACTTC	CASSFYTSGRLYEQYF
TRBV11-1	-	-	TRBJ1-1	TGTGCCAGCAGTCACCGGACGAACACTGAAGCTTTCTTT	CASSHRTNTEAFF
TRBV30	-	-	TRBJ1-5	TGTGCCTGGTCTCGGGCAGCTGATCAGCCCCAGCATTTT	CAWSRAADQPQHF
TRBV4-3	few	-	TRBJ2-1	TGCGCCAGCAGCCAGTCGGGACTCTCCTACAATGAGCAGTTCTTC	CASSQSGLSYNEQFF
TRBV5-1	-	-	TRBJ2-7	TGCGCCAGCAGCGCGGCAGGTATGGCCTACGAGCAGTACTTC	CASSAAGMAYEQYF
TRBV29-1	-	TRBD1	TRBJ2-5	TGCAGCGTTGATCAGGACAGGGGTTGGGAGACCCAGTACTTC	CSVDQDRGWETQYF
TRBV28	few	-	TRBJ2-6	TGTGCCAGCAGTTCGAGGGGTTCTGGGGCCAACGTCCTGACTTTC	CASSSRGSGANVLTF
TRBV28	-	TRBD2	TRBJ2-3	TGTGCCAGCAGTTCGGGACTAGTCCTCGGGGATACGCAGTATTTT	CASSSGLVLGDTQYF
TRBV9	-	-	TRBJ2-1	TGTGCCAGCAGCGAGGGAAGGCGGAACAATGAGCAGTTCTTC	CASSEGRRNNEQFF
TRBV4-2	-	-	TRBJ1-2	TGTGCCAGCAGCCAAGACGGCGGGAATGGCTACACCTTC	CASSQDGGNGYTF
TRBV2	-	TRBD2	TRBJ2-2	TGTGCCAGCAGAGAAAATAGCGGGAGGATCGGGGAGCTGTTTTTT	CASRENSGRIGELFF
TRBV2	few	TRBD1	TRBJ2-7	TGTGCCAGCAGTGGTCAGGGACAGGGATACGAGCAGTACTTC	CASSGQGQGYEQYF
TRBV9	once	TRBD2	TRBJ2-1	TGTGCCAGCAGCGTATCGGGAGGGCCGAATGAGCAGTTCTTC	CASSVSGGPNEQFF
TRBV11-2	-	-	TRBJ1-3	TGTGCCAGCAGCCCCCTAGGGCAGGCCGGCGGAAACACCATATATTTT	CASSPLGQAGGNTIYF
TRBV5-1	few	-	TRBJ2-2	TGCGCCAGCAGGCCCGGGACTGGACGCACCGGGGAGCTGTTTTTT	CASRPGTGRTGELFF
TRBV7-9	-	TRBD2	TRBJ2-3	TGTGCCAGCAGCTTCGTGACTAGCGGAGTAAGCACAGATACGCAGTATTTT	CASSFVTSGVSTDTQYF
TRBV9	-	-	TRBJ2-3	TGTGCCAGCAGCGCGGACAGTTTGGGACTCCGGGGGACAGATACGCAGTATTTT	CASSADSLGLRGTDTQYF
TRBV7-9	-	TRBD1	TRBJ1-2	TGTGCCAGCAGCTTAGGGGACAGGGGGCAAAACTATGGCTACACCTTC	CASSLGDRGQNYGYTF
TRBV10-3	-	-	TRBJ2-1	TGTGCCATCAGTGCGGCAGACAATGAGCAGTTCTTC	CAISAADNEQFF
TRBV28	few	-	TRBJ1-1	TGTGCCAGCAGGGCTGGGGGCCCCCCTGAAGCTTTCTTT	CASRAGGPPEAFF
TRBV9	-	TRBD2	TRBJ2-2	TGTGCCAGCAGCGTAGAGGGGAGGGTTTTACCCGGGGAGCTGTTTTTT	CASSVEGRVLPGELFF
TRBV5-1	-	TRBD2	TRBJ2-3	TGCGCCAGCAGCTTGGCGCCGAGGCTGACCGGGACTAGCGGGAATACGCAGTATTTT	CASSLAPRLTGTSGNTQYF
TRBV5-1	few	-	TRBJ1-1	TGCGCCAGCAGTCCCGGGGTGTCCACTGAAGCTTTCTTT	CASSPGVSTEAFF
TRBV25-1	few	-	TRBJ2-3	TGTGCCAGTGGACGCCCCAGTGGTCGCGGGGACAGCAAGCAGTATTTT	CASGRPSGRGDSKQYF
TRBV5-1	-	-	TRBJ1-2	TGCGCCAGCAGCTTGGATGCAGGCCAAAGAGATGGCTACACCTTC	CASSLDAGQRDGYTF
TRBV6-6	few	-	TRBJ2-5	TGTGCCAGCAGTTACGGGAGAGGGGAGACCCAGTACTTC	CASSYGRGETQYF
TRBV5-1	many	-	TRBJ2-3	TGCGCCAGCAGCTTGATAAGGAGAGACACAGATACGCAGTATTTT	CASSLIRRDTDTQYF